Listed below are T cell receptor beta chains from one sample, sequenced in a study of control samples from healthy donors and cancer patients. The table came from immunoSEQ multiplex PCR; TCRdb's copy has only in-frame clones and leaves some out. The sample records 150,000 to 200,000 clones, under 96% being singletons. The material sequenced was blood. Receptor source: a woman aged 25 to 39 in good health. Both conserved end residues are part of each CDR3.

TRBV7-2 | CASSPQGAESKNIQYF
TRBV5-1 | CASSSWSTEQFF
TRBV5-1 | CASSLTGTFPGNTIYF
TRBV18 | CANSPRRNTEAFF
TRBV7-6 | CASSPRGGVSSYEQYF
TRBV12-1 | CASSFSQGTSASNEQFF
TRBV7-9 | CASSLQEPRTQYF
TRBV6-5 | CASSYSRDSPPLHF
TRBV14 | CASSQVIQVSDTQYF
TRBV6-5 | CASSYRQGHGYTF
TRBV4-1 | CASSQDGRGFWNTEAFF
TRBV7-6 | CASSPSGTSVNEQFF
TRBV5-4 | CASSFPGGSSYEQYF
TRBV20-1 | CSASGTSADTQYF
TRBV6-1 | CASSEQRINSPLHF
TRBV19 | CASSPPGGGNEKLFF
TRBV18 | CASSPGGVLSGANVLTF
TRBV11-2 | CASSGTSGSHEQFF
TRBV25-1 | CASRNSGGTANTGELFF
TRBV6-5 | CASSTQGYSPLHF
TRBV9 | CASSVGTSGTTDTQYF
TRBV11-2 | CASSSLETYNEQFF
TRBV19 | CASSIVGGYRYNEQFF
TRBV28 | CASSSSPGIQTQYF
TRBV18 | CASSPPTGSNQPQHF
TRBV7-9 | CASSPSEIYEQYF
TRBV5-4 | CASSGRGNNSPLHF
TRBV6-5 | CASKSSGVTDTQYF
TRBV28 | CASSTSDAYGYTF
TRBV19 | CASLGGSRHTQYF
TRBV5-1 | CASTGEKGAEAFF
TRBV5-6 | CASSVGRRLTLSSYEQYF
TRBV6-5 | CASSYSGRDQPQHF
TRBV19 | CATNGGGAVDEQFF
TRBV6-5 | CASSQTGGWAEAFF
TRBV3-1/TRBV3-2 | CASSPDFRGPGTEAFF
TRBV4-1 | CASSPLTGSTEAFF
TRBV6-1 | CASSDSGRSGEQYF
TRBV10-3 | CAISADSLGNEQFF
TRBV5-1 | CASSFNLLIRDRDATQYF
TRBV30 | CAWSVKNGQPGGLF
TRBV6-5 | CASIGQGEAFF
TRBV29-1 | CSVARGYGGNTIYF
TRBV2 | CASSFRGRRNEQYF
TRBV11-1 | CASSFRDRGHGYTF